This entry is about one TCR beta chain. Its antigen is not identified. The data belong to a study of human T cells and chemical hapten exposure. Background on the study: DPC (0.01%) was patch tested on the upper back and read at 6 days. Mainly, slight library volume differences in the pool made TCR yields vary. Study-wide results and caveats: The number of TCRs over 1 in 1000 frequency stayed unchanged after DPC. As patch test score rose, PT1 expanded TCR counts tended to rise as well.

TCRdb called the RACE reads again in MiXCR, with one record for every CDR3 protein. The table lists about 84,000 distinct CDR3 sequences, about 10% of them singletons, with less than 6.5% in the top ten. The CDR3 is 15 residues long. Regarding time point: patch test 2, 6 weeks after DPC sensitization. Treatment indicated: therapeutic diphenylcyclopropenone sensitization with weekly scalp DPC. Sequencing used whole blood, obtained in connection with sensitization to the hapten diphenylcyclopropenone (DPC). The receptor was derived from a woman between 50 and 59 years old with alopecia areata. Some clones in this sample may be carry-over from other donors' samples. V gene TRBV21-1 combines with J gene TRBJ2-5. TRBV21-1 is a pseudogene locus. CDR3 sequence reads: CASSKARTDQETQYF. Written as DNA, the CDR3 is TGTGCCAGCAGCAAAGCCAGGACGGATCAAGAGACCCAGTACTTC.